These T cell receptor beta chains were read from a single sample in a study of blood T cells in healthy people across ages. TCRdb re-called the 5' RACE reads with MiXCR, one entry per CDR3 protein. The sample has about 1.4 million distinct CDR3 sequences; 59% are singletons. Sequenced sample: blood. The receptors derive from a man younger than 30 in good health. Both conserved end residues are part of each CDR3. D genes are given only for firm matches. Part of the rows lack a size; the others show once, few, many or a class for expanded clones.

TRBV7-2	TRBJ2-1	-	-	TGTGCCAGCAGCTCCCCGGGGCGGCAACTGGGCGAGCGGTTCTTC	CASSSPGRQLGERFF
TRBV28	TRBJ2-3	TRBD2	few	TGTGCCAGTAGTTTCAGAGCGGGGGGGTTAGAGGGTCCCGCAGATACGCAGTATTTT	CASSFRAGGLEGPADTQYF
TRBV20-1	TRBJ2-3	-	-	TGCAGTGCTAGAGGGTATTCCTCAGATACGCAGTATTTT	CSARGYSSDTQYF
TRBV27	TRBJ2-7	TRBD1	-	TGTGCCAGCAGACGGACAGGGATTCGGTACGAGCAGTACTTC	CASRRTGIRYEQYF
TRBV12-3/TRBV12-4	TRBJ2-7	TRBD2	-	TGTGCCAGCACTAGCGGGAGGGCCTTCGGGCAGTACTTC	CASTSGRAFGQYF
TRBV6-2/TRBV6-3	TRBJ2-3	-	-	TGTGCCGGTGCAGAAGGACAGTCTGGGGCAGATACGCAGTATTTT	CAGAEGQSGADTQYF
TRBV6-6	TRBJ1-2	TRBD1	-	TGTGCCAGCCAGGACAGGTCTAACTATGGCTACACCTTC	CASQDRSNYGYTF
TRBV29-1	TRBJ2-6	-	many	TGCAGCGTCGACTCATCCGGGGCCAACGTCCTGACTTTC	CSVDSSGANVLTF
TRBV7-9	TRBJ2-7	-	-	TGTGCCAGCAGCCGAACGACGGACTACGAGCAGTACTTC	CASSRTTDYEQYF
TRBV6-5	TRBJ2-7	-	once	TGTGCCAGCACCGCGGGATACCCGAGCTACGAGCAGTACTTC	CASTAGYPSYEQYF
TRBV7-9	TRBJ2-1	-	few	TGTGCCAGCAGCTCACAGATTAACAATGAGCAGTTCTTC	CASSSQINNEQFF